The present T cell receptor beta chain was sequenced within a study of cytomegalovirus exposure and HLA in healthy donors. V dropped 6 bases and J dropped 0 bases, with 11 bases sitting between them. The CDR3 runs to 15 residues. Germline V CDR1 and CDR2: MNHEY, SVGAGI. This PCR relied on a set of 60 Vbeta primers and 13 Jbeta primers. Measured with immunoSEQ multiplex PCR; TCRdb has only the in-frame clones, and not every one. The repertoire holds approximately 220,000 clones, with roughly four fifths as singletons. This sequence joins TRBV6-5 and TRBJ1-4; the D gene is possibly TRBD1 (6 bases). The source material was PBMCs. The sequence derives from a girl aged 5-17 years in good health and CMV-seronegative. The CDR3 protein is CASSRQASTNEKLFF. In DNA, the CDR3 is TGTGCCAGCAGCCGACAGGCGTCAACTAATGAAAAACTGTTTTTT.